This TCR beta chain was obtained from a study of metastatic and nonmetastatic thyroid tumors. About the research overall: Samples came from malignant and benign thyroid patients, and repertoires were compared across blood and tumor or nodule tissue.

With 1 base clipped from V and 10 bases from J, the junction kept 12 bases outside the gene matches. This CDR3 region has 16 residues. CDR1 and CDR2 from the germline V gene are MNHNS and SASEGT. Prior to thyroid surgery, none of the patients had received any treatment. Original handling: Variation in CDR3 across clinicopathological groups served as the basis for constructing a distant-metastasis classifier in papillary thyroid cancer. TCRdb reprocessed the PCR reads using MiXCR. It is TCRdb's table, rather than the study itself, that gives the V and J calls and clone size. Here the sample spans around 41,000 clones, about 3.2% being singletons.

The source of this sequence is a female donor with papillary thyroid cancer or a benign thyroid nodule (not recorded which). Some clones in this sample may be carry-over from other donors' samples. This chain links TRBV6-1 with TRBJ2-1; 8 positions agree with TRBD2. Sequenced sample: blood. The CDR3 coding sequence is TGTGCCAGCAGTGAAGAGACTAGCGTGAACTGGGGGGAGCAGTTCTTC. Its protein is CASSEETSVNWGEQFF.